The rows below give T cell receptor beta chains drawn from one sample of a study of blood T cell repertoires in COVID-19. The table came from immunoSEQ multiplex PCR; TCRdb's copy has only in-frame clones and leaves some out. The table shows some 340,000 clones, with more than 85% occurring only once. Sample: PBMCs or T cells enriched from blood (not recorded which). The receptors shown here come from a woman in her 30s who had been exposed to COVID-19. The CDR3 runs from the conserved cysteine through the conserved F or W. The D gene is left open where the match is weak. Not every row has a clone size; where given, it reads once, few, many or a size class.

>TRBJ1-1|NA|NA|TRBV6-2/TRBV6-3
CASSPRRQNTEAFF
TGTGCCAGCAGCCCGAGACGACAGAACACTGAAGCTTTCTTT
>TRBJ1-4|once|NA|TRBV5-1
CASSLQGTNEKLFF
TGCGCCAGCAGCTTACAGGGAACTAATGAAAAACTGTTTTTT
>TRBJ2-1|NA|NA|TRBV7-9
CASREYRGNEQFF
TGTGCCAGCAGGGAATACCGGGGCAATGAGCAGTTCTTC
>TRBJ1-1|NA|NA|TRBV2
CASSGDTGSMNTEAFF
TGTGCCAGCAGTGGGGACACTGGATCCATGAACACTGAAGCTTTCTTT
>TRBJ2-7|few|NA|TRBV5-5
CASSIGGLAYEQYF
TGTGCCAGCAGTATCGGAGGGTTAGCCTACGAGCAGTACTTC
>TRBJ1-1|NA|TRBD1|TRBV27
CASVMRTGAMNTEAFF
TGTGCCAGTGTAATGCGGACAGGGGCCATGAACACTGAAGCTTTCTTT
>TRBJ2-7|NA|NA|TRBV2
CASSEVGGVGPYEQYF
TGTGCCAGCAGTGAGGTTGGAGGGGTCGGTCCCTACGAGCAGTACTTC
>TRBJ2-1|NA|TRBD1|TRBV27
CASSYLDRGSYNEQFF
TGTGCCAGCAGTTATTTGGACAGGGGATCATACAATGAGCAGTTCTTC
>TRBJ1-1|NA|NA|TRBV19
CATRRGGGNTEAFF
TGTGCCACTCGGCGGGGTGGAGGGAACACTGAAGCTTTCTTT
>TRBJ2-7|NA|TRBD1|TRBV7-2
CASSLFPEGANEQYF
TGTGCCAGCAGCTTATTCCCCGAGGGGGCAAACGAGCAGTACTTC
>TRBJ2-7|few|NA|TRBV7-9
CASTIMGGPYEQYF
TGTGCCAGCACCATAATGGGAGGCCCATACGAGCAGTACTTC
>TRBJ1-1|NA|NA|TRBV7-9
CASSPGTNTEAFF
TGTGCCAGCAGCCCTGGGACTAACACTGAAGCTTTCTTT
>TRBJ1-1|NA|NA|TRBV7-6
CASSLGNRNTEAFF
TGTGCCAGCAGCTTAGGGAACAGGAACACTGAAGCTTTCTTT
>TRBJ1-2|NA|NA|TRBV7-2
CASSRAVPGGDGYTF
TGTGCCAGCAGCCGGGCTGTACCGGGGGGCGATGGCTACACCTTC
>TRBJ1-2|NA|NA|TRBV27
CASSLMDPSGYGYTF
TGTGCCAGCAGTTTAATGGACCCCTCGGGATATGGCTACACCTTC
>TRBJ2-4|NA|TRBD2|TRBV4-1
CASSRGLAGGIAKNIQYF
TGCGCCAGCAGCCGAGGACTAGCGGGGGGGATAGCCAAAAACATTCAGTACTTC
>TRBJ1-1|NA|NA|TRBV25-1
CASSVSTRGNTEAFF
TGTGCCAGCAGTGTATCAACCAGGGGGAACACTGAAGCTTTCTTT
>TRBJ2-5|NA|TRBD1|TRBV7-6
CASSSGTGGAWQETQYF
TGTGCCAGCAGCTCGGGGACAGGGGGCGCTTGGCAAGAGACCCAGTACTTC
>TRBJ1-5|NA|TRBD1|TRBV5-1
CASSPGITGGHQPQHF
TGCGCCAGCAGCCCTGGAATTACAGGGGGGCATCAGCCCCAGCATTTT
>TRBJ2-2|NA|NA|TRBV6-1
CASSGGVAPLETGELFF
TGTGCCAGCAGTGGGGGGGTGGCACCACTGGAGACCGGGGAGCTGTTTTTT
>TRBJ1-6|NA|TRBD1|TRBV15
CATSRDTLISSDRQQSPLHF
TGTGCCACCAGCAGAGATACTTTAATCTCATCGGACAGGCAGCAGTCACCCCTCCACTTT
>TRBJ1-6|few|NA|TRBV6-2/TRBV6-3
CASSYGGVTNSPLHF
TGTGCCAGCAGTTACGGGGGGGTGACGAATTCACCCCTCCACTTT
>TRBJ1-1|NA|NA|TRBV5-5
CASSPRLSEAFF
TGTGCCAGCAGTCCGCGACTGAGTGAAGCTTTCTTT
>TRBJ1-5|NA|NA|TRBV20-1
CSASEHGSNQPQHF
TGCAGTGCTAGTGAACATGGCAGCAATCAGCCCCAGCATTTT
>TRBJ1-2|NA|NA|TRBV18
CASSPRDSPKTGYTF
TGTGCCAGCTCACCCCGCGACAGCCCTAAGACTGGCTACACCTTC
>TRBJ2-1|NA|TRBD2|TRBV16
CASSQFRRLAYGNEQFF
TGTGCCAGCAGCCAATTTAGGAGACTAGCGTACGGTAATGAGCAGTTCTTC
>TRBJ1-4|NA|TRBD1|TRBV24-1
CATSVLGTGGAFHEKLFF
TGTGCCACCAGTGTCTTAGGGACAGGGGGCGCTTTCCATGAAAAACTGTTTTTT
>TRBJ1-2|once|NA|TRBV5-1
CASSVDPGGDYGYTF
TGCGCCAGCAGCGTCGACCCCGGGGGTGACTATGGCTACACCTTC
>TRBJ2-6|few|NA|TRBV5-6
CASSLMASGANVLTF
TGTGCCAGCAGCTTGATGGCCTCTGGGGCCAACGTCCTGACTTTC
>TRBJ2-1|NA|NA|TRBV27
CASRAGGINNEQFF
TGTGCCAGCAGGGCAGGGGGGATAAACAATGAGCAGTTCTTC
>TRBJ2-7|NA|TRBD1|TRBV9
CASSYTGGPYEQYF
TGTGCCAGCAGCTATACAGGGGGGCCCTACGAGCAGTACTTC
>TRBJ2-1|NA|NA|TRBV29-1
CSVETRGWGGSYNEQFF
TGCAGCGTTGAAACTAGGGGTTGGGGAGGCTCCTACAATGAGCAGTTCTTC
>TRBJ2-3|NA|NA|TRBV5-1
CASSTTVFTDTQYF
TGCGCCAGCAGCACGACAGTATTCACAGATACGCAGTATTTT
>TRBJ1-6|NA|NA|TRBV7-2
CASSSQFGQINSPLHF
TGTGCCAGCAGCTCGCAATTCGGACAGATTAATTCACCCCTCCACTTT
>TRBJ2-7|once|NA|TRBV7-9
CASSLAPLGTAYEQYF
TGTGCCAGCAGCTTAGCACCGCTGGGCACAGCCTACGAGCAGTACTTC
>TRBJ1-2|once|TRBD1|TRBV5-5
CASSLGQGDGYTF
TGTGCCAGCAGCTTGGGGCAGGGGGATGGCTACACCTTC
>TRBJ1-3|NA|NA|TRBV12-3/TRBV12-4
CASSGPKGNTIYF
TGTGCCAGCAGTGGTCCTAAGGGAAACACCATATATTTT
>TRBJ2-7|NA|NA|TRBV7-9
CASSLELGAEQYF
TGTGCCAGCAGCTTAGAGCTTGGTGCCGAGCAGTACTTC
>TRBJ1-6|NA|NA|TRBV30
CACPHHRGSLHF
TGTGCCTGTCCCCATCATAGGGGTTCCTTGCACTTT
>TRBJ1-6|NA|NA|TRBV2
CASKSARSSYNSPLHF
TGTGCCAGTAAGAGCGCGCGGAGCTCCTATAATTCACCCCTCCACTTT
>TRBJ1-1|NA|NA|TRBV29-1
CSVDPWKGGSSYMNTEAFF
TGCAGCGTTGATCCTTGGAAGGGGGGGTCCTCTTACATGAACACTGAAGCTTTCTTT
>TRBJ1-1|NA|NA|TRBV7-9
CASSGTKGTEAFF
TGTGCCAGCAGCGGGACAAAGGGTACTGAAGCTTTCTTT
>TRBJ2-7|NA|TRBD1|TRBV4-2
CASSRDRASYEQYF
TGTGCCAGCAGCAGGGACAGGGCCTCCTACGAGCAGTACTTC
>TRBJ2-7|NA|NA|TRBV6-1
CASSATPGTGLHEQYF
TGTGCCAGCAGTGCAACCCCCGGAACAGGGCTGCACGAGCAGTACTTC
>TRBJ2-7|NA|TRBD1|TRBV5-1
CASSSRQGAHEQYF
TGCGCCAGCAGCTCCAGACAGGGGGCCCACGAGCAGTACTTC
>TRBJ2-5|NA|TRBD2|TRBV7-6
CASSLSPTSGGGQETQYF
TGTGCCAGCAGCTTATCCCCTACTAGCGGGGGAGGCCAAGAGACCCAGTACTTC
>TRBJ1-1|NA|NA|TRBV29-1
CSVTQGVNTEAFF
TGCAGCGTTACACAGGGCGTGAACACTGAAGCTTTCTTT